Each of the 6 T cell receptor beta chains below was sequenced from the same sample in a study of blood T cell repertoires in COVID-19. Repertoires were generated with immunoSEQ multiplex PCR, while TCRdb's copy carries only in-frame clones and drops some. Here the sample spans approximately 210,000 clones, roughly 89% being singletons. The sample was peripheral blood. The receptors shown here come from a young man who had recovered from COVID-19.

The DNA of the CDR3 is TGTGCCAGCAGCCCCCTTAGGGGCAGAAATAATTCACCCCTCCACTTT. Protein product: CASSPLRGRNNSPLHF. The V and J genes are TRBV7-6 and TRBJ1-6; a possible D gene is TRBD1 (5 bases). The CDR3 spans 16 residues. V was clipped by 5 bases and J by 5 bases, with 16 bases between them. The V gene's germline CDR1 is SGHVS and CDR2 FNYEAQ.

The chain couples TRBV3-1 (or the pseudogene TRBV3-2) to TRBJ2-5, with D uncertain. Germline V lookup: CDR1 LGHDT, CDR2 YNNKEL (reference sequence). The V end was cut by 4 bases, the J end by 5 bases, with 8 bases between. The CDR3 sequence is 12 residues long. CDR3 DNA sequence: TGTGCCAGCAGCCCTTTACGGGAGACCCAGTACTTC. The encoded protein is CASSPLRETQYF.

The chain joins TRBV5-8 to TRBJ1-5, with 10 bases fitting TRBD1. CDR3 length: 15 amino acids. Germline lookup yields CDR1 SGHTS and CDR2 YDEGEE. The trim removed 1 base at V and 4 bases at J, leaving 2 bases unmatched. CDR3 sequence (DNA): TGTGCCAGCAGCTTGTGGGGACAGGGGAATCAGCCCCAGCATTTT. Protein product: CASSLWGQGNQPQHF.

The CDR3 sequence is CASSPPQGTNYGYTF. The CDR3 region has the DNA TGTGCCAGCAGCCCCCCACAGGGGACTAACTATGGCTACACCTTC. This rearrangement joins TRBV27 to TRBJ1-2; TRBD1 agrees at 7 bases. Per the germline V gene, CDR1 is MNHEY and CDR2 is SMNVEV (reference sequence). CDR3 size: 15 residues. Losses at the gene ends were 6 bases for V and 0 bases for J; bases not matched to a gene: 7.

J is TRBJ1-1 and V is TRBV19; weak D call: TRBD1 (5 bases). The germline V and J ends were trimmed by 3 bases and 6 bases, with 11 bases remaining between them. The CDR3 totals 13 residues. Germline CDR1 LNHDA, CDR2 SQIVND (reference sequence). In DNA form, the CDR3 reads TGTGCCAGTAGTATCAGGGTTTCCGCTGAAGCTTTCTTT. Its translation is CASSIRVSAEAFF.

The genes are TRBV6-5 and TRBJ2-3, with 12 bases identical to TRBD2. The germline gives CDR1 MNHEY, CDR2 SVGAGI. The junction had 8 bases not matched to a gene; V was cut back by 6 bases and J by 7 bases. The CDR3 has 15 amino acids. In nucleotides, the CDR3 is TGTGCCAGCAGAACCCTAGCGGGGGGGGTGAATACGCAGTATTTT. Its translation is CASRTLAGGVNTQYF.